Shown below are 21 T cell receptor beta chains from a single sample sequenced in a study of T cell responses to AZD1222 COVID-19 vaccine. Measured with immunoSEQ multiplex PCR; TCRdb has only the in-frame clones, and not every one. The sample consists of 89,000 or so clones, approximately 88% of them appearing once. The sequencing here drew on peripheral blood, taken on day 0 of AZD1222 vaccination. These receptor sequences come from an adult in good health.

The chain joins TRBV7-2 to TRBJ2-1; TRBD2 agrees at 8 bases. V was clipped by 4 bases and J by 2 bases; unmatched bases: 4. This CDR3 is built from 15 residues. Germline-derived CDR1 and CDR2 are SGHTA and FQGNSA. CDR3 coding DNA: TGTGCCAGCAGCTCAGTAGCGGGACCCTACAATGAGCAGTTCTTC. As protein: CASSSVAGPYNEQFF.

The V call is TRBV5-6, the J call TRBJ2-1; 10 bases map to TRBD2. The CDR3 has 16 residues. The germline gives CDR1 SGHDT, CDR2 YYEEEE. The J segment lost 4 bases and the V segment lost 1 base, leaving 5 bases of the junction unmatched. The CDR3 sequence: CASSLWASGSYNEQFF. In DNA, the CDR3 is TGTGCCAGCAGCTTGTGGGCTAGCGGGAGTTACAATGAGCAGTTCTTC.

The rearrangement links TRBV6-6 to TRBJ2-5; D uncertain. In germline, CDR1 is MNHNY, CDR2 SVGAGI (reference sequence). The CDR3 spans 14 residues. Trimming pared 6 bases from V and 1 base from J, leaving 12 bases between. The CDR3, as DNA: TGTGCCAGCAGCCTCCACAGCACCCAAGAGACCCAGTACTTC. Its protein product is CASSLHSTQETQYF.

The chain carries TRBV5-1 and TRBJ1-5; the D is unclear. This CDR3 spans 15 amino acids. Germline V gene lookup returns CDR1 SGHRS and CDR2 YFSETQ. V lost 0 bases and J lost 0, with 7 bases in between. The CDR3 DNA reads TGCGCCAGCAGCTTGGACGCCTTTAGCAATCAGCCCCAGCATTTT. Translation: CASSLDAFSNQPQHF.

This chain uses TRBV28 with TRBJ1-3; D ambiguous. The CDR3 runs to 18 residues. CDR1 is MDHEN and CDR2 is SYDVKM in the germline V gene. Trimming removed 1 base at V and 0 bases at J, with 16 bases between. The CDR3 region has the DNA TGTGCCAGCAGTTTATTCTACAGTCGGTCCCGCTCTGGAAACACCATATATTTT. Protein: CASSLFYSRSRSGNTIYF. The full variable domain, with the rest looked up from reference TRBV28 and TRBJ1-3, is DVKVTQSSRYLVKRTGEKVFLECVQDMDHENMFWYRQDPGLGLRLIYFSYDVKMKEKGDIPEGYSVSREKKERFSLILESASTNQTSMYLCASSLFYSRSRSGNTIYFGEGSWLTVV.

V is TRBV5-5 and J is TRBJ2-7, with TRBD2 identical over 8 bases. The CDR3 extends over 14 amino acids. J was trimmed by 3 bases and V by 4 bases; bases with no gene match: 6. Germline CDR1 reads SGHKS; CDR2 reads YYEKEE (reference sequence). CDR3 nucleotide sequence: TGTGCCAGCAGCGCCGCGGGGGGAAACTACGAGCAGTACTTC. As protein: CASSAAGGNYEQYF. Together with reference TRBV5-5 and TRBJ2-7, the CDR3 gives the full variable domain: DAGVTQSPTHLIKTRGQQVTLRCSPISGHKSVSWYQQVLGQGPQFIFQYYEKEERGRGNFPDRFSARQFPNYSSELNVNALLLGDSALYLCASSAAGGNYEQYFGPGTRLTVT.

CDR3 amino acids: CASSLVLAGGGNEQFF. The DNA for the CDR3 is TGCGCCAGCAGCTTGGTTCTAGCGGGAGGGGGCAATGAGCAGTTCTTC. This chain joins TRBV5-1 and TRBJ2-1; 12 nucleotides agree with TRBD2. CDR1 and CDR2 from the germline V gene are SGHRS and YFSETQ. The CDR3 totals 16 residues. J gave up 6 bases and V 0 bases, and 4 bases lay outside the gene matches.

The chain employs TRBV5-8 and TRBJ1-6; 7 positions agree with TRBD1. The CDR3 spans 15 residues. V lost 5 bases to trimming and J lost 5 bases; unmatched junction nucleotides: 7. Germline V gene sequence: CDR1 SGHTS, CDR2 YDEGEE. CDR3 sequence (DNA): TGTGCCAGCAGGTTGACAGGGTGGGATAATTCACCCCTCCACTTT. Translating it yields CASRLTGWDNSPLHF.

V is TRBV7-3 and J is TRBJ1-6; D ambiguous. The germline V gene encodes CDR1 SGHTA and CDR2 FQGTGA. V was shortened by 5 bases and J by 10 bases, with 12 bases between the two germline ends. The CDR3 contains 13 residues. Here the CDR3 reads CASSPGGNSPLHF. In nucleotides, the CDR3 is TGTGCCAGCAGCCCAGGAGGGAACTCACCCCTCCACTTT.

The chain carries TRBV28 and TRBJ1-1; tentative D call: TRBD1 (6 bases). The germline V and J ends were trimmed by 2 bases and 0 bases, with 10 bases remaining between them. Germline-derived CDR1 and CDR2 are MDHEN and SYDVKM. This CDR3 has 15 residues. CDR3 protein: CASSLPGAMNTEAFF. For the CDR3, the DNA is TGTGCCAGCAGTTTACCAGGGGCGATGAACACTGAAGCTTTCTTT.

V is TRBV6-1 and J is TRBJ1-2; D unresolved. V was cut by 2 bases and J by 4 bases, with 8 bases left in between. CDR3 length: 13 residues. Per germline, CDR1 MNHNS and CDR2 SASEGT. In DNA form, the CDR3 reads TGTGCCAGCAGTGAACAGGAGTTCTATGGCTACACCTTC. This codes for CASSEQEFYGYTF.

The V and J genes are TRBV19 and TRBJ2-7; possibly TRBD1 or TRBD2 for D (5 bases each). Looked up from germline, CDR1 is LNHDA and CDR2 is SQIVND (reference sequence). The CDR3 spans 14 residues. V was shortened by 5 bases and J by 6 bases, with 17 bases between the two germline ends. The CDR3 DNA is TGTGCCAGTAGTTCGTCCCGGGACGCGTCCGAGCAGTACTTC. Amino acids: CASSSSRDASEQYF.

V usage is TRBV10-3 and J usage is TRBJ2-7, with 8 bases lining up with TRBD2. This CDR3 region has 14 residues. CDR1 is ENHRY, CDR2 SYGVKD, per germline. The V segment lost 7 bases and the J segment 4 bases; nucleotides outside the gene matches: 9. The CDR3 DNA is TGTGCCATCAACGGTAAGAGCGGGAGTTACGAGCAGTACTTC. Translation gives CAINGKSGSYEQYF.

The chain uses TRBV6-5 and TRBJ1-5; D gene uncertain. The CDR3 totals 14 residues. With 6 bases removed from V and 5 bases from J, the gap between germline ends came to 14 bases. Germline V gene lookup returns CDR1 MNHEY and CDR2 SVGAGI. In nucleotides, the CDR3 is TGTGCCAGCAGGCCAGGAAGTCGAGATCAGCCCCAGCATTTT. Protein sequence: CASRPGSRDQPQHF.

The chain combines TRBV2 with TRBJ2-1; D is perhaps TRBD2 (5 bases). The CDR3 length is 15 residues. The V gene's germline CDR1 is SNHLY and CDR2 FYNNEI. Trimming took off 6 bases at V and 0 bases at J, with 12 bases between the two ends. The CDR3 region is CASRRVGDSYNEQFF. The DNA of the CDR3 is TGTGCCAGCAGGAGGGTGGGAGACTCCTACAATGAGCAGTTCTTC. The full variable domain, in which reference TRBV2 and TRBJ2-1 provide the parts outside the CDR3, is EPEVTQTPSHQVTQMGQEVILRCVPISNHLYFYWYRQILGQKVEFLVSFYNNEISEKSEIFDDQFSVERPDGSNFTLKIRSTKLEDSAMYFCASRRVGDSYNEQFFGPGTRLTVL.

The rearrangement uses TRBV19 and TRBJ2-1, with 8 positions matching TRBD2. The CDR3 spans 18 residues. After removal of 2 bases from V and 1 base from J, the junction contained 10 bases not matched to a gene. Germline loops: CDR1 LNHDA, CDR2 SQIVND (reference sequence). CDR3 coding DNA: TGTGCCAGTAGTATACGGAGCGGGAGAGGGGGGTCCTACAATGAGCAGTTCTTC. Translated: CASSIRSGRGGSYNEQFF.

This clone was observed a few times. The V gene is TRBV5-1, the J gene TRBJ1-5, with 10 bases lining up with TRBD1. Germline lookup yields CDR1 SGHRS and CDR2 YFSETQ. The CDR3 consists of 14 residues. V was clipped by 5 bases and J by 7 bases; unmatched bases: 6. Written as DNA, the CDR3 is TGCGCCAGCAGGCCCGGGACAGGGGCCCAGCCCCAGCATTTT. It specifies CASRPGTGAQPQHF.

The V and J genes are TRBV7-2 and TRBJ2-2; perhaps TRBD2 as D (7 bases). V lost 8 bases and J lost 6, with 19 bases in between. This CDR3 contains 15 residues. Germline-derived CDR1 and CDR2 are SGHTA and FQGNSA. CDR3 nucleotide sequence: TGTGCCAGCCTAGGGGGGAGGGCCCTGTCCGGGGAGCTGTTTTTT. It yields the protein CASLGGRALSGELFF.

The V gene is TRBV7-9, the J gene TRBJ1-6; D is perhaps TRBD1 (6 bases). CDR1 and CDR2 (germline): SEHNR, FQNEAQ (reference sequence). The length of the CDR3 is 15 residues. V lost 4 bases and J 1 base, leaving 8 bases between the germline ends. The CDR3 sequence is CASSSTGSYNSPLHF. The CDR3 DNA reads as TGTGCCAGCAGCTCCACAGGGTCCTATAATTCACCCCTCCACTTT.

This rearrangement joins TRBV27 to TRBJ1-2, with D hard to call. V lost 3 bases and J lost 4, with 18 bases in between. Germline V lookup: CDR1 MNHEY, CDR2 SMNVEV (reference sequence). This CDR3 comprises 16 residues. Written as DNA, the CDR3 is TGTGCCAGCAGTTTGCAAGCGACCCGGGCCAGCTATGGCTACACCTTC. Its protein product is CASSLQATRASYGYTF.

CDR3 sequence (DNA): TGTGCCAGTAGTTTCTCCGGGACACTCTCTGGAAACACCATATATTTT. Translation: CASSFSGTLSGNTIYF. The chain carries TRBV19 and TRBJ1-3; tentatively, D is TRBD1 (6 bases). The length of the CDR3 is 16 residues. The germline gives CDR1 LNHDA, CDR2 SQIVND (reference sequence). The V gene lost 5 bases and the J gene lost 0 bases, with 14 bases spanning the gap. Filled out from reference TRBV19 and TRBJ1-3, the complete variable domain reads DGGITQSPKYLFRKEGQNVTLSCEQNLNHDAMYWYRQDPGQGLRLIYYSQIVNDFQKGDIAEGYSVSREKKESFPLTVTSAQKNPTAFYLCASSFSGTLSGNTIYFGEGSWLTVV.